The clone carrying this T cell receptor (beta chain) was observed a few times. Germline lookup yields CDR1 SGHRS and CDR2 YFSETQ. The ends were cut back, 0 bases at V and 5 bases at J, with 11 bases in the middle. The CDR3 loop spans 14 amino acids. These data are taken from a study of T-cell reconstitution after alpha-beta-depleted transplantation in children. For TCRbeta, the library was prepared with unique molecular identifiers. TCRdb reprocessed the PCR reads with MiXCR, giving one entry per CDR3 protein. The data show about 610,000 distinct CDR3 sequences, over 9.5% seen once. This receptor was identified in a human donor who donated a stem cell graft to a child with acute myeloid leukemia. The sample was PBMCs from the stem cell graft donor, taken from the stem cell graft. The chain employs TRBV5-1 and TRBJ2-5; the D is unclear. The CDR3 region is CASSLARNAETQYF. CDR3 nucleotide sequence: TGCGCCAGCAGCTTGGCCCGTAACGCGGAGACCCAGTACTTC.